The TCR beta chain under discussion was sequenced for a study of blood T cell repertoires in COVID-19. V dropped 8 bases and J dropped 5 bases, with 14 bases sitting between them. The CDR3 runs 13 residues. CDR1 is SGHTA, CDR2 FQGNSA, per germline. Authors' data handling: Amplification of reference gene primers was used by the study to estimate nucleated cell counts. TCRdb's copy holds only in-frame clones and misses some; the assay was immunoSEQ multiplex PCR. V, J and clone size are those of that table, while D and trimming were read from the DNA. Of roughly 70,000 clones in the sample, roughly 90% were seen once.

The clonotype comes from a man aged 50-59 years with COVID-19, enrolled during active disease. The specimen sequenced was peripheral blood. The V gene is TRBV7-2, the J gene TRBJ2-3; no clear D. This CDR3 reads CASGNDLVDTQYF. In DNA, the CDR3 is TGTGCCAGCGGCAATGATTTGGTAGATACGCAGTATTTT.